What follows is one TCR beta chain and its context. This CDR3 comprises 16 residues. V shed 4 bases, J shed 0 bases, and the junction held 7 bases outside the gene matches. The V gene's germline CDR1 is MGHRA and CDR2 YSYEKL. The data were obtained in a study of control samples from healthy donors and cancer patients. The method was immunoSEQ multiplex PCR; TCRdb's version includes in-frame clones alone and lacks a portion of them. The sample lists approximately 170,000 clones, 92% occurring once. This clonotype was obtained from a woman aged 25 to 45 in good health. Sequencing input: blood. V is TRBV4-1 and J is TRBJ2-5; 8 nucleotides line up with TRBD1. DNA for the CDR3: TGCGCCAGCAGCCCCTCGGACAGGGCAAACCAAGAGACCCAGTACTTC. Its protein is CASSPSDRANQETQYF.